These 28 T cell receptor beta chains were sequenced from one sample in a study of T-cell memory formation after mild COVID-19. Using its own MiXCR run on the 5' RACE reads, TCRdb lists one record per CDR3 protein. The table records about half a million distinct CDR3 sequences, roughly 18% of them present only once. Sequences were obtained from PBMCs or a T cell subset sorted from them (not recorded which). These receptor sequences come from an adult woman who had mild COVID-19 (a few samples of this study predate the infection). Cell type and time point are not known.

This clonotype was detected a few times. The chain links TRBV27 to TRBJ2-1; either TRBD1 or TRBD2 may supply D (5 bases each). From germline, CDR1 is MNHEY and CDR2 SMNVEV (reference sequence). The CDR3 spans 11 residues. V was clipped by 3 bases and J by 10 bases, with 7 bases between them. CDR3 sequence: CASSFGGEQFF. CDR3 nucleotides: TGTGCCAGCAGTTTTGGGGGAGAGCAGTTCTTC.

This clonotype was seen only a few times. The chain recombines TRBV18 with TRBJ2-1; no reliable D call. V gave up 4 bases and J gave up 4 bases, with 11 bases separating them. The CDR3 sequence is 14 residues long. Germline V lookup: CDR1 KGHSH, CDR2 LQKENI. This CDR3 reads CASSRLSAYNEQFF. CDR3 DNA: TGTGCCAGCTCACGGCTTTCGGCTTACAATGAGCAGTTCTTC.

This chain joins TRBV6-1 and TRBJ2-3, with D perhaps matching TRBD1 or TRBD2 (6 bases each). There are 16 residues in the CDR3. The V and J ends lost 2 bases and 5 bases respectively, with 17 bases between them. Germline V lookup: CDR1 MNHNS, CDR2 SASEGT. This CDR3 reads CASSERRVGGGDTQYF. The CDR3 bases are TGTGCCAGCAGTGAAAGGCGGGTCGGGGGCGGAGATACGCAGTATTTT.

The gene calls are TRBV7-2 and TRBJ1-5; no reliable D call. Per the germline V gene, CDR1 is SGHTA and CDR2 is FQGNSA. The CDR3 has 14 residues. The V end lost 5 bases, the J end lost 0 bases, and 8 bases lay between the germline ends. DNA of the CDR3: TGTGCCAGCAGCGAAATATATAGCAATCAGCCCCAGCATTTT. The encoded protein is CASSEIYSNQPQHF.

The chain is built from TRBV7-9 and TRBJ1-3; a weak D match, TRBD1 (6 bases). The length of the CDR3 is 19 residues. Trimming removed 1 base at V and 0 bases at J, with 19 bases between. CDR1 SEHNR and CDR2 FQNEAQ come from the germline V gene (reference sequence). Here the CDR3 DNA reads TGTGCCAGCAGCTTAGATGTGCAGGGGACGAAGCCCTCTGGAAACACCATATATTTT. Its protein product is CASSLDVQGTKPSGNTIYF.

This sequence joins TRBV3-1 and TRBJ1-6, with D perhaps matching TRBD1 (5 bases). This CDR3 has 17 residues. CDR1 LGHDT and CDR2 YNNKEL come from the germline V gene (reference sequence). V lost 6 bases and J 3 bases, leaving 18 bases between the germline ends. This chain's CDR3 is CASRQAGTSFYNSPLHF. The CDR3 region has the DNA TGTGCCAGCAGACAGGCCGGGACCTCATTCTATAATTCACCCCTCCACTTT. The variable domain in full, completed from reference TRBV3-1 and TRBJ1-6, reads DTAVSQTPKYLVTQMGNDKSIKCEQNLGHDTMYWYKQDSKKFLKIMFSYNNKELIINETVPNRFSPKSPDKAHLNLHINSLELGDSAVYFCASRQAGTSFYNSPLHFGNGTRLTVT.

This clonotype was seen more than once but under ten times. The J gene is TRBJ2-3, the V gene TRBV11-2, with a possible D match to TRBD1 (5 bases). V lost 6 bases and J 2 bases, leaving 18 bases between the germline ends. This CDR3 region has 16 residues. Germline loops: CDR1 SGHAT, CDR2 FQNNGV. This CDR3 reads CASRPRQQSLTDTQYF. The CDR3 DNA is TGTGCCAGCAGACCCCGACAGCAGTCACTCACAGATACGCAGTATTTT. Full variable domain (rest looked up from reference TRBV11-2 and TRBJ2-3): EAGVAQSPRYKIIEKRQSVAFWCNPISGHATLYWYQQILGQGPKLLIQFQNNGVVDDSQLPKDRFSAERLKGVDSTLKIQPAKLEDSAVYLCASRPRQQSLTDTQYFGPGTRLTVL.

The table lists this clonotype with a few counts. The chain combines TRBV6-1 with TRBJ1-5; D remains ambiguous. CDR1 is MNHNS and CDR2 is SASEGT in the germline V gene. The V and J ends lost 2 bases and 2 bases respectively, with 13 bases between them. The CDR3 sequence is 16 residues long. CDR3 sequence (DNA): TGTGCCAGCAGTGAACGTGGGGTTGTGCGCAATCAGCCCCAGCATTTT. This translates into CASSERGVVRNQPQHF.

The table lists this clonotype with a count of one. The genes are TRBV18 and TRBJ2-6, with unresolved D. The CDR3 is 18 residues long. Germline V lookup: CDR1 KGHSH, CDR2 LQKENI. Deletions cut 2 bases from V and 0 bases from J, with 14 bases between. This CDR3 reads CASSPAATRSSGANVLTF. CDR3 nucleotide sequence: TGTGCCAGCTCACCAGCCGCGACGCGGAGCTCTGGGGCCAACGTCCTGACTTTC.

This clonotype was seen a few times. This rearrangement joins TRBV3-1 to TRBJ2-7; 9 bases match TRBD1. CDR1 is LGHDT, CDR2 YNNKEL, per germline (reference sequence). The CDR3 runs 14 residues. V dropped 6 bases and J dropped 1; count of bases not matched to a gene: 4. DNA of the CDR3: TGTGCCAGCAGGAGACAGGGGGTGTCCTACGAGCAGTACTTC. Its protein product is CASRRQGVSYEQYF.

This sequence joins TRBV5-1 and TRBJ1-4, with 7 bases that match TRBD1. CDR3 length: 14 amino acids. Germline CDR1 is SGHRS and CDR2 is YFSETQ. V shed 4 bases, J shed 8 bases, and the junction held 8 bases outside the gene matches. This chain's CDR3 is CASSLGQAEEKLFF. The CDR3 DNA is TGCGCCAGCAGCCTCGGACAGGCGGAGGAAAAACTGTTTTTT. Looking up the rest from reference TRBV5-1 and TRBJ1-4 gives the full variable domain: KAGVTQTPRYLIKTRGQQVTLSCSPISGHRSVSWYQQTPGQGLQFLFEYFSETQRNKGNFPGRFSGRQFSNSRSEMNVSTLELGDSALYLCASSLGQAEEKLFFGSGTQLSVL.

This chain connects TRBV20-1 to TRBJ2-3; D gene uncertain. Deletions cut 0 bases from V and 2 bases from J, with 18 bases between. In germline, CDR1 is DFQATT, CDR2 SNEGSKA (reference sequence). The CDR3 loop spans 17 amino acids. The DNA of the CDR3 is TGCAGTGCTAGAGAAGTCGATCACCGCCGTTCCACAGATACGCAGTATTTT. Protein sequence: CSAREVDHRRSTDTQYF.

The J gene is TRBJ2-7, the V gene TRBV27; D is unclear. The germline V and J ends were trimmed by 2 bases and 1 base, with 12 bases remaining between them. Germline lookup yields CDR1 MNHEY and CDR2 SMNVEV (reference sequence). This CDR3 comprises 15 residues. The CDR3 DNA sequence: TGTGCCAGCAGTTTAGTCCCGGCAGAATCCTACGAGCAGTACTTC. Its protein product is CASSLVPAESYEQYF.

This clonotype has a count of ten or more. The DNA of the CDR3 is TGCAGTGCTACAAAGACAGGCGTCTCCTACGAGCAGTACTTC. Its protein is CSATKTGVSYEQYF. The chain has TRBV20-1 and TRBJ2-7; possibly TRBD1 for D (6 bases). Deletions cut 4 bases from V and 0 bases from J, with 13 bases between. The germline V gene encodes CDR1 DFQATT and CDR2 SNEGSKA (reference sequence). This CDR3 contains 14 residues.

The V gene is TRBV20-1, the J gene TRBJ2-1; TRBD2 aligns across 7 bases. Looked up from germline, CDR1 is DFQATT and CDR2 is SNEGSKA (reference sequence). This CDR3 is built from 12 residues. The V segment lost 5 bases and the J segment 16 bases; nucleotides outside the gene matches: 14. CDR3 nucleotide sequence: TGCAGTGCTCGGGGGGACCGAACTGTCCGATTCTTC. It yields the protein CSARGDRTVRFF.

The chain carries TRBV20-1 and TRBJ2-3, with unresolved D. Trimming removed 2 bases from V and 1 base from J, with 10 bases in between. Germline CDR1 DFQATT, CDR2 SNEGSKA (reference sequence). CDR3 length: 14 residues. For the CDR3, the DNA is TGCAGTGCTAGACGCAGTGTAGGCACAGATACGCAGTATTTT. It yields the protein CSARRSVGTDTQYF.

This clonotype was observed at least ten times. The V call is TRBV19, the J call TRBJ2-4; 9 bases agree with TRBD1. The ends lost 9 bases at V and 1 base at J; junction bases unmatched: 7. The CDR3 runs 15 residues. Germline values: CDR1 LNHDA, CDR2 SQIVND (reference sequence). The CDR3 sequence: CASRPGTGAKNIQYF. The CDR3 bases are TGTGCCAGCCGTCCCGGGACAGGGGCCAAAAACATTCAGTACTTC.

This chain links TRBV7-8 with TRBJ2-5; D may be TRBD2 (5 bases). Trimming cost V 2 bases and J 0 bases, with 10 bases left between them. Germline assignment: CDR1 SGHVS and CDR2 FQNEAQ. The CDR3 is 15 amino acids. The CDR3 DNA follows: TGTGCCAGCAGCTTAAGGCGGGTCAACCAAGAGACCCAGTACTTC. This sequence encodes CASSLRRVNQETQYF.

The chain uses TRBV10-3 and TRBJ2-2; a possible D gene is TRBD1 (5 bases). V was clipped by 0 bases and J by 1 base, with 9 bases between them. Looked up from germline, CDR1 is ENHRY and CDR2 is SYGVKD. The CDR3 is made up of 16 amino acids. CDR3 nucleotide sequence: TGTGCCATCAGTGAGTCGAACAGGAGGAACACCGGGGAGCTGTTTTTT. This codes for CAISESNRRNTGELFF.

J is TRBJ2-1 and V is TRBV15, with 11 bases identical to TRBD2. The CDR3 runs to 17 residues. Germline values: CDR1 LNHNV, CDR2 YYDKDF (reference sequence). V gave up 5 bases and J gave up 6 bases; unmatched junction bases: 12. The DNA for the CDR3 is TGTGCCACCAGCTCCCGACTAGCGGGAATTCGCGGCAATGAGCAGTTCTTC. Its translation: CATSSRLAGIRGNEQFF.

This clonotype appeared a few times. The chain has TRBV3-1 and TRBJ1-2; 9 nucleotides match TRBD1. Losses at the gene ends were 6 bases for V and 3 bases for J; bases not matched to a gene: 11. Germline lookup yields CDR1 LGHDT and CDR2 YNNKEL (reference sequence). This CDR3 comprises 16 residues. In nucleotides, the CDR3 is TGTGCCAGCAGATCGGTTACAGGGGGCGCGGACTATGGCTACACCTTC. It is translated as CASRSVTGGADYGYTF.

This clonotype was detected ten times or more. The chain recombines TRBV2 with TRBJ1-5; D gene uncertain. CDR3 length equals 14 residues. Per germline, CDR1 SNHLY and CDR2 FYNNEI. V was trimmed by 5 bases and J by 0 bases, leaving 8 bases between them. CDR3 bases: TGTGCCAGCAGTAACGGTTATAGCAATCAGCCCCAGCATTTT. It codes for CASSNGYSNQPQHF.

The chain carries TRBV10-3 and TRBJ1-1; D unclear. Trimming took off 3 bases at V and 2 bases at J, with 1 base between the two ends. The CDR3 sequence is 11 residues long. The germline V gene has CDR1 ENHRY and CDR2 SYGVKD. The CDR3 nucleotides are TGTGCCATCAGTGATAACACTGAAGCTTTCTTT. Translating gives CAISDNTEAFF.

The chain employs TRBV5-6 and TRBJ1-1, with 10 positions matching TRBD1. The CDR3 consists of 16 residues. Germline loops: CDR1 SGHDT, CDR2 YYEEEE. V lost 0 bases, J lost 4 bases, and 6 bases stayed unmatched. The CDR3 DNA reads as TGTGCCAGCAGCTTGGCCCCGGACAGGGGGGCCACTGAAGCTTTCTTT. Protein sequence: CASSLAPDRGATEAFF.

The chain joins TRBV6-5 to TRBJ1-6; D call uncertain. V was clipped by 11 bases and J by 3 bases, with 11 bases between them. Looked up from germline, CDR1 is MNHEY and CDR2 is SVGAGI. This CDR3 is built from 13 residues. The CDR3 sequence is CAVQNGYNSPLHF. The CDR3 DNA reads as TGTGCCGTACAGAATGGCTATAATTCACCCCTCCACTTT.

Details on this clonotype: This may be a read error, as it is one base from a much larger clone. V usage is TRBV7-9 and J usage is TRBJ2-1; D is undetermined. The CDR3 loop spans 15 amino acids. CDR1 SEHNR and CDR2 FQNEAQ come from the germline V gene (reference sequence). With 5 bases removed from V and 0 bases from J, the gap between germline ends came to 11 bases. The CDR3 region is CASSPAWASYNEQFF. The CDR3 coding sequence is TGTGCCAGCAGCCCCGCCTGGGCCTCCTACAATGAGCAGTTCTTC.

The gene calls are TRBV9 and TRBJ1-6; tentatively, D is TRBD1 (6 bases). CDR1 is SGDLS, CDR2 YYNGEE, per germline. Trimming pared 3 bases from V and 7 bases from J, leaving 20 bases between. The CDR3 has 17 amino acids. The CDR3 loop is CASSAQWGGQANSPLHF. CDR3 bases: TGTGCCAGCAGCGCCCAATGGGGGGGGCAGGCCAATTCACCCCTCCACTTT. Filled out from reference TRBV9 and TRBJ1-6, the complete variable domain reads DSGVTQTPKHLITATGQRVTLRCSPRSGDLSVYWYQQSLDQGLQFLIQYYNGEERAKGNILERFSAQQFPDLHSELNLSSLELGDSALYFCASSAQWGGQANSPLHFGNGTRLTVT.

This clonotype was seen a few times. The CDR3, as DNA: TGTGCCACCAGCCGCGGGGACTCCTACAATGAGCAGTTCTTC. As protein: CATSRGDSYNEQFF. The rearrangement joins TRBV15 to TRBJ2-1, with TRBD2 as a possible D gene (6 bases). Germline V gene sequence: CDR1 LNHNV, CDR2 YYDKDF (reference sequence). The CDR3 sequence is 14 residues long. The V end lost 5 bases, the J end lost 0 bases, and 8 bases lay between the germline ends. The whole variable domain, remainder taken from reference TRBV15 and TRBJ2-1, is DAMVIQNPRYQVTQFGKPVTLSCSQTLNHNVMYWYQQKSSQAPKLLFHYYDKDFNNEADTPDNFQSRRPNTSFCFLDIRSPGLGDTAMYLCATSRGDSYNEQFFGPGTRLTVL.